This T cell receptor (beta chain) was obtained from a study of blood T cell repertoires in COVID-19. Study context: There were acute and convalescent COVID-19 samples, and they came from the United States, Italy and Spain. T cells, B-cell-depleted T cells, or PBMCs provided the cDNA or gDNA that served as material.

Per the original methods: Reference gene primer amplification gave nucleated cell count estimates. Sequenced by immunoSEQ multiplex PCR; TCRdb stores in-frame clones only, minus some. The D gene and trimming were derived from the DNA, and the V and J assignments and clone size from that table. The sample lists just under 150,000 clones; 87% were seen once. V lost 3 bases, J lost 0 bases, and 8 bases stayed unmatched. Germline V CDR1 and CDR2: MNHEY, SMNVEV (reference sequence). CDR3 size: 18 residues. V usage is TRBV27 and J usage is TRBJ2-2; 9 bases fit TRBD1. The sample taken for sequencing was peripheral blood. This clonotype was sampled from a woman between 50 and 59 years old with active or convalescent COVID-19. CDR3 amino acids: CASSFGTGRFANTGELFF. The CDR3 nucleotides read TGTGCCAGCAGTTTTGGGACAGGGAGATTCGCGAACACCGGGGAGCTGTTTTTT.